The next 19 T cell receptor beta chains were all read from a single sample in a study of T-cell memory formation after mild COVID-19. TCRdb analysed the 5' RACE reads with MiXCR anew, one entry per CDR3 protein. Of over 150,000 distinct CDR3 sequences detected, about 20% appear once; the ten largest clones hold around 23%. Input material: PBMCs or a T cell subset sorted from them (not recorded which). The receptor set was obtained from an adult woman who had mild COVID-19 (a few samples of this study predate the infection). Cell type and time point are not known.

Only a few counts were recorded for this clonotype. The chain employs TRBV12-3 or TRBV12-4 and TRBJ2-1; TRBD1 matches 7 bases. V lost 4 bases, J lost 7 bases, and 10 bases stayed unmatched. This CDR3 has 15 amino acids. CDR3 DNA: TGTGCCAGCAGTTCACCGGGACAGATCTCTAATGAGCAGTTCTTC. This sequence encodes CASSSPGQISNEQFF.

This clonotype came up a few times. The chain couples TRBV5-1 to TRBJ1-1; D is unresolved. The CDR3 runs to 11 residues. V lost 3 bases to trimming and J lost 11 bases, with 11 bases between them. CDR1 and CDR2 (germline): SGHRS, YFSETQ. CDR3 nucleotides: TGCGCCAGCAGCTCCGCGCTGGGGGCTTTCTTT. It specifies CASSSALGAFF. Based on the CDR3 plus reference TRBV5-1 and TRBJ1-1, the full variable domain is KAGVTQTPRYLIKTRGQQVTLSCSPISGHRSVSWYQQTPGQGLQFLFEYFSETQRNKGNFPGRFSGRQFSNSRSEMNVSTLELGDSALYLCASSSALGAFFGQGTRLTVV.

CDR3 region: CSVEGPPTPGQGTFEQYF. The CDR3 bases are TGCAGCGTTGAAGGTCCGCCTACCCCGGGACAGGGGACGTTCGAGCAGTACTTC. The chain links TRBV29-1 to TRBJ2-7; TRBD1 matches 10 bases. The CDR3 contains 18 residues. The trim removed 1 base at V and 6 bases at J, leaving 18 bases unmatched. Per germline, CDR1 SQVTM and CDR2 ANQGSEA.

The gene calls are TRBV19 and TRBJ2-5, with a tentative D call TRBD1 (5 bases). CDR3 length: 16 amino acids. The germline V gene encodes CDR1 LNHDA and CDR2 SQIVND (reference sequence). Trimming took 3 bases from V and 2 from J, leaving 16 bases between them. CDR3 nucleotide sequence: TGTGCCAGTAGTATGGCCTACAGGTTGTCGCAAGAGACCCAGTACTTC. Translation: CASSMAYRLSQETQYF.

This chain joins TRBV5-1 and TRBJ2-7; D possibly corresponds to TRBD2 (5 bases). CDR3 length: 12 residues. Germline V CDR1 and CDR2: SGHRS, YFSETQ. V lost 3 bases to trimming and J lost 6 bases, with 10 bases between them. The CDR3 sequence: CASSSEGSEQYF. The CDR3 DNA sequence: TGCGCCAGCAGCTCTGAGGGTAGCGAGCAGTACTTC.

This clonotype was detected a few times. V is TRBV12-3 or TRBV12-4 and J is TRBJ1-2, with TRBD1 identical over 7 bases. Trimming removed 3 bases from V and 5 bases from J; junction bases left unmatched: 9. CDR3 length equals 15 residues. The CDR3 is CASSLRDSATYGYTF. Here the CDR3 DNA reads TGTGCCAGCAGTTTGAGGGACAGCGCCACTTATGGCTACACCTTC.

CDR3 loop: CASSLETANTEAFF. The CDR3 bases are TGTGCCAGCAGCTTGGAAACAGCGAACACTGAAGCTTTCTTT. The chain is built from TRBV5-6 and TRBJ1-1; no definite D call. Trimming took 0 bases from V and 1 from J, leaving 7 bases between them. The CDR3 is 14 amino acids. Germline V gene sequence: CDR1 SGHDT, CDR2 YYEEEE.

This clonotype was observed a few times. The CDR3 sequence is CASSVADRAYEQYF. CDR3 coding DNA: TGTGCCAGCAGCGTGGCCGACCGGGCCTACGAGCAGTACTTC. The chain joins TRBV13 to TRBJ2-7; D is uncertain. CDR3 length: 14 residues. CDR1 and CDR2 from the germline V gene are PRHDT and FYEKMQ (reference sequence). V lost 5 bases and J 2 bases, leaving 13 bases between the germline ends. Variable domain in full (rest from reference TRBV13 and TRBJ2-7): AAGVIQSPRHLIKEKRETATLKCYPIPRHDTVYWYQQGPGQDPQFLISFYEKMQSDKGSIPDRFSAQQFSDYHSELNMSSLELGDSALYFCASSVADRAYEQYFGPGTRLTVT.

The rearrangement uses TRBV4-1 and TRBJ1-1, with 8 bases aligning to TRBD1. J gave up 4 bases and V 3 bases, and 4 bases lay outside the gene matches. CDR3 length: 14 residues. CDR1 is MGHRA, CDR2 YSYEKL, per germline. The CDR3, as DNA: TGCGCCAGCAGCCACACAGGGGGGGCCACTGAAGCTTTCTTT. Its translation: CASSHTGGATEAFF.

J is TRBJ1-2 and V is TRBV6-5, with no clear D. Germline loops: CDR1 MNHEY, CDR2 SVGAGI. Trimming left V 0 bases short and J 0 bases short, with 5 bases between. There are 14 residues in the CDR3. CDR3 residues: CASSYSPSNYGYTF. In DNA, the CDR3 is TGTGCCAGCAGTTACTCCCCGTCTAACTATGGCTACACCTTC.

The gene calls are TRBV9 and TRBJ1-2; TRBD1 might be the D (5 bases). Germline CDR1 reads SGDLS; CDR2 reads YYNGEE. V lost 2 bases, J lost 3 bases, and 11 bases lay in between. The CDR3 consists of 14 residues. The CDR3 here is CASSVGGVDYGYTF. The CDR3 nucleotides read TGTGCCAGCAGCGTTGGAGGGGTCGACTATGGCTACACCTTC.

This clonotype appeared a few times. The chain combines TRBV7-9 with TRBJ1-5; D is unresolved. CDR1 SEHNR and CDR2 FQNEAQ come from the germline V gene (reference sequence). CDR3 size: 14 residues. The V gene lost 2 bases and the J gene lost 7 bases, with 12 bases spanning the gap. CDR3 sequence reads: CASSLSPVGQPQHF. CDR3 in DNA: TGTGCCAGCAGCTTAAGCCCGGTGGGGCAGCCCCAGCATTTT.

The V call is TRBV29-1, the J call TRBJ2-1, with 7 bases that match TRBD2. There are 13 residues in the CDR3. Germline CDR1 SQVTM, CDR2 ANQGSEA. After removal of 6 bases from V and 7 bases from J, the junction contained 9 bases not matched to a gene. The CDR3 bases are TGCAGCGTGGTCCGGGACTACAGGAATGAGCAGTTCTTC. Amino acid sequence: CSVVRDYRNEQFF.

This clonotype has a count of ten or more. The rearrangement uses TRBV20-1 and TRBJ2-5, with a tentative D call TRBD2 (5 bases). Germline CDR1 and CDR2: DFQATT and SNEGSKA (reference sequence). The CDR3 consists of 17 residues. Trimming stripped 1 base from V and 2 bases from J, with 20 bases between. The CDR3 reads CSARGSPDLGPQETQYF. The CDR3 DNA reads TGCAGTGCTAGAGGTTCCCCGGACTTAGGCCCACAAGAGACCCAGTACTTC.

This clonotype occurred a few times. The chain carries TRBV7-6 and TRBJ2-7; D possibly corresponds to TRBD1 (6 bases). The V end lost 5 bases, the J end lost 3 bases, and 11 bases lay between the germline ends. From germline, CDR1 is SGHVS and CDR2 FNYEAQ. The CDR3 has 13 residues. The DNA for the CDR3 is TGTGCCAGCAGCACAGGGCTTCGCTACGAGCAGTACTTC. This translates into CASSTGLRYEQYF.

This chain joins TRBV27 and TRBJ2-7; no reliable D call. CDR1 and CDR2 from the germline V gene are MNHEY and SMNVEV (reference sequence). V shed 0 bases and J shed 7 bases, with 10 bases lying between them. The CDR3 contains 13 residues. CDR3 bases: TGTGCCAGCAGTTTATCGCCGTCAGGTGAGCAGTACTTC. The encoded protein is CASSLSPSGEQYF.

This clonotype was found a few times. The V gene is TRBV4-3, the J gene TRBJ2-7; 13 nucleotides agree with TRBD2. J gave up 5 bases and V 2 bases, and 6 bases lay outside the gene matches. The germline V gene has CDR1 LGHNA and CDR2 YSLEER. This CDR3 region has 16 residues. The CDR3 reads CASSQKLAGGPNEQYF. The DNA for the CDR3 is TGCGCCAGCAGCCAAAAACTAGCGGGAGGGCCTAACGAGCAGTACTTC.

This clonotype has more than one count but fewer than ten. The J gene is TRBJ1-2, the V gene TRBV30; no clear D gene. The V end lost 5 bases, the J end lost 5 bases, and 21 bases lay between the germline ends. Germline CDR1 reads GTSNPN; CDR2 reads SVGIG (reference sequence). CDR3 length: 15 residues. The CDR3 coding sequence is TGTGCCTGGGTGCCGGCCGTGGGGATTCTATATGGCTACACCTTC. As protein: CAWVPAVGILYGYTF.

This chain joins TRBV7-8 and TRBJ2-1; D is perhaps TRBD1 (5 bases). Looked up from germline, CDR1 is SGHVS and CDR2 is FQNEAQ. The CDR3 is made up of 15 amino acids. Between the trimmed V and J ends, which lost 1 base and 3 bases, there was a span of 10 bases. CDR3 amino acids: CASSLEGRDYNEQFF. DNA for the CDR3: TGTGCCAGCAGCTTAGAAGGCAGGGACTACAATGAGCAGTTCTTC.